This passage covers 23 T cell receptor beta chains from one sample sequenced in a study of Ad26.COV2.S vaccination and SARS-CoV-2 variants. Sample treatment: some 20 received Ad26.COV2.S at low or high dose, single or two shots; several received placebo; per-sample allocation not given. On day 63 after the first injection, vaccine and placebo recipients gave samples. Generated by immunoSEQ multiplex PCR, the TCRdb table keeps only in-frame clones and is missing some. The sample holds about 680,000 clones, 89% seen once. Sequencing used peripheral blood, obtained in a trial of Ad26.COV2.S vaccine versus placebo. The receptors were gathered from a person aged 18-60 years who received the Ad26.COV2.S COVID-19 vaccine or a placebo.

The sample holds one count of this clone. CDR3 sequence: CASSYGEYNQPQHF. The CDR3, as DNA: TGTGCCAGCAGTTACGGGGAATACAATCAGCCCCAGCATTTT. This chain links TRBV6-2 or TRBV6-3 with TRBJ1-5; no reliable D call. The CDR3 is 14 residues long. The germline V gene has CDR1 MNHEY and CDR2 SVGEGT. Trimming stripped 2 bases from V and 3 bases from J, with 8 bases between.

In its sample, this clone was seen a few times. The chain recombines TRBV5-6 with TRBJ2-3; D call uncertain. Trimming left V 0 bases short and J 6 bases short, with 5 bases between. The V gene's germline CDR1 is SGHDT and CDR2 YYEEEE. The CDR3 has 12 residues. CDR3 sequence: CASSLEVDTQYF. DNA for the CDR3: TGTGCCAGCAGCTTGGAGGTCGATACGCAGTATTTT.

This clone appeared once. The chain employs TRBV6-6 and TRBJ2-5; perhaps TRBD2 as D (5 bases). This CDR3 has 14 amino acids. CDR1 and CDR2 (germline): MNHNY, SVGAGI (reference sequence). V was clipped by 5 bases and J by 5 bases, with 15 bases between them. CDR3 residues: CASSPPGSPETQYF. CDR3 in DNA: TGTGCCAGCAGTCCGCCGGGGAGTCCCGAGACCCAGTACTTC.

Notes on this clone: The same CDR3 can be traced to other DNA sequences in this sample. J is TRBJ1-5 and V is TRBV20-1; perhaps TRBD1 as D (5 bases). The CDR3 covers 13 residues. Trimming removed 3 bases at V and 5 bases at J, with 11 bases between. Germline CDR1 DFQATT, CDR2 SNEGSKA (reference sequence). The CDR3: CSASKGRDQPQHF. The CDR3 DNA follows: TGCAGTGCTAGTAAGGGGCGCGATCAGCCCCAGCATTTT.

This rearrangement joins TRBV25-1 to TRBJ2-7; D uncertain. The length of the CDR3 is 12 residues. Trimming stripped 1 base from V and 4 bases from J, with 5 bases between. CDR1 is MGHDK and CDR2 is SYGVNS in the germline V gene. In nucleotides, the CDR3 is TGTGCCAGCAGTGAATCAGTTTACGAGCAGTACTTC. Translation gives CASSESVYEQYF.

The chain recombines TRBV12-3 or TRBV12-4 with TRBJ2-5; D ambiguous. V lost 6 bases to trimming and J lost 4 bases, with 6 bases between them. The CDR3 extends over 11 amino acids. CDR3 sequence reads: CASSNRETQYF. The CDR3 nucleotides are TGTGCCAGCAGCAACAGAGAGACCCAGTACTTC.

The chain has TRBV29-1 and TRBJ1-1, with 7 bases aligning to TRBD1. The ends lost 6 bases at V and 5 bases at J; junction bases unmatched: 15. The CDR3 consists of 15 residues. Germline V gene sequence: CDR1 SQVTM, CDR2 ANQGSEA. The CDR3 DNA sequence: TGCAGCGTCCTCCAGGGGGGCGGGGTGTTAACTGAAGCTTTCTTT. This codes for CSVLQGGGVLTEAFF.

The rearrangement links TRBV29-1 to TRBJ1-2, with 7 bases lining up with TRBD1. J gave up 6 bases and V 6 bases, and 7 bases lay outside the gene matches. Germline assignment: CDR1 SQVTM and CDR2 ANQGSEA. This CDR3 comprises 12 residues. Here the CDR3 DNA reads TGCAGCGTAGTAACAGGGGAAGATGGCTACACCTTC. Its protein is CSVVTGEDGYTF.

The chain has TRBV6-5 and TRBJ1-4; 8 bases are a match to TRBD1. V was pared by 5 bases and J by 11 bases, with 7 bases of the junction left unmatched. The CDR3 spans 13 residues. Germline CDR1 MNHEY, CDR2 SVGAGI. CDR3 sequence: CASSKQGGYKLFF. In DNA form, the CDR3 reads TGTGCCAGCAGTAAACAGGGGGGATATAAACTGTTTTTT.

V and J are TRBV6-4 and TRBJ2-5; the D gene is possibly TRBD1 (6 bases). Germline assignment: CDR1 MRHNA and CDR2 SNTAGT. Trimming shortened V by 7 bases and J by 1 base, and 10 bases separated the two germline ends. This CDR3 spans 13 amino acids. The CDR3 region is CASTEDSQETQYF. CDR3 DNA sequence: TGTGCCAGCACGGAGGACAGCCAAGAGACCCAGTACTTC.

With regard to this clone: This sample includes further DNA sequences coding for the same CDR3. The V call is TRBV7-3, the J call TRBJ2-5, with 8 bases fitting TRBD2. CDR1 and CDR2 from the germline V gene are SGHTA and FQGTGA. Trimming cost V 0 bases and J 3 bases; bases outside gene matches: 0. This CDR3 comprises 14 residues. The CDR3: CASSLTGGEETQYF. The CDR3 DNA is TGTGCCAGCAGCTTAACCGGGGGGGAAGAGACCCAGTACTTC.

The rearrangement joins TRBV6-2 or TRBV6-3 to TRBJ1-2; D gene unclear. Germline-derived CDR1 and CDR2 are MNHEY and SVGEGT. V shed 4 bases and J shed 2 bases, with 8 bases lying between them. CDR3 size: 13 residues. The CDR3: CASSFYRNYGYTF. In DNA, the CDR3 is TGTGCCAGCAGTTTTTACAGAAACTATGGCTACACCTTC.

This clone was recorded a few times. The chain recombines TRBV29-1 with TRBJ1-1; a possible D gene is TRBD1 (5 bases). The CDR3 is made up of 13 amino acids. Trimming took off 2 bases at V and 4 bases at J, with 11 bases between the two ends. Per the germline V gene, CDR1 is SQVTM and CDR2 is ANQGSEA. The chain's CDR3 is CSVEKGQGTEAFF. CDR3 nucleotides: TGCAGCGTTGAAAAGGGTCAGGGCACTGAAGCTTTCTTT.

Turning to this clone: The same CDR3 also results from other DNA sequences found in this sample. The rearrangement uses TRBV19 and TRBJ1-5, with D possibly matching TRBD1 (6 bases). V shed 7 bases and J shed 7 bases, with 14 bases lying between them. This CDR3 has 13 amino acids. CDR1 is LNHDA and CDR2 is SQIVND in the germline V gene (reference sequence). This chain's CDR3 is CASTRGVRQPQHF. In DNA form, the CDR3 reads TGTGCCAGTACGAGGGGGGTCAGGCAGCCCCAGCATTTT.

The chain has TRBV19 and TRBJ1-1; D might be TRBD1 (5 bases). Trimming pared 5 bases from V and 1 base from J, leaving 11 bases between. The CDR3 totals 14 residues. The germline V gene has CDR1 LNHDA and CDR2 SQIVND (reference sequence). The CDR3: CASSLGAGNTEAFF. CDR3 bases: TGTGCCAGTAGTTTAGGGGCTGGGAACACTGAAGCTTTCTTT.

The CDR3 coding sequence is TGTGCCAGCAGCTACTACAGGGGCCCCTACGAGCAGTACTTC. Amino acids: CASSYYRGPYEQYF. This chain links TRBV27 with TRBJ2-7, with 7 bases fitting TRBD1. The CDR3 consists of 14 residues. Germline V lookup: CDR1 MNHEY, CDR2 SMNVEV (reference sequence). The junction had 7 bases not matched to a gene; V was cut back by 6 bases and J by 2 bases.

V and J are TRBV2 and TRBJ1-3; no definite D call. The CDR3 is 14 amino acids. Trimming pared 11 bases from V and 0 bases from J, leaving 14 bases between. The germline V gene has CDR1 SNHLY and CDR2 FYNNEI. Here the CDR3 DNA reads TGTGCCTCCCGAGCCCAACTCTCTGGAAACACCATATATTTT. Amino acids: CASRAQLSGNTIYF.

The chain couples TRBV9 to TRBJ2-7, with D unresolved. The V gene's germline CDR1 is SGDLS and CDR2 YYNGEE. The CDR3 length is 12 residues. V dropped 4 bases and J dropped 3 bases, with 8 bases sitting between them. CDR3 nucleotide sequence: TGTGCCAGCAGCTTTTCCTTCTACGAGCAGTACTTC. Residues: CASSFSFYEQYF.

The V gene is TRBV6-4, the J gene TRBJ2-3; no firm D call. The CDR3 covers 13 residues. V was trimmed by 4 bases and J by 2 bases, leaving 7 bases between them. CDR1 MRHNA and CDR2 SNTAGT come from the germline V gene. In nucleotides, the CDR3 is TGTGCCAGCAGTGGGGCAGACACAGATACGCAGTATTTT. This translates into CASSGADTDTQYF.

The rearrangement uses TRBV6-1 and TRBJ1-1; weak D call: TRBD1 (6 bases). V was cut by 0 bases and J by 0 bases, with 14 bases left in between. CDR1 and CDR2 (germline): MNHNS, SASEGT. CDR3 size: 17 residues. CDR3 loop: CASSEARRGRLNTEAFF. DNA for the CDR3: TGTGCCAGCAGTGAAGCGAGGCGGGGGCGGCTGAACACTGAAGCTTTCTTT.

The rearrangement links TRBV14 to TRBJ1-6, with 11 bases that match TRBD1. J was trimmed by 9 bases and V by 1 base; bases with no gene match: 2. This CDR3 comprises 15 residues. Germline V gene lookup returns CDR1 SGHDN and CDR2 FVKESK. As DNA, the CDR3 is TGTGCCAGCAGCCAAGTGGACAGGGGGCTTTCACCCCTCCACTTT. Its translation: CASSQVDRGLSPLHF.

This clone was counted once. This rearrangement joins TRBV4-3 to TRBJ2-7; 8 nucleotides line up with TRBD1. With V trimmed by 4 bases and J by 4 bases, 6 bases remained unmatched. The CDR3 contains 14 residues. In germline, CDR1 is LGHNA, CDR2 YSLEER. This CDR3 is CASSLGTGPYEQYF. The CDR3 DNA sequence: TGCGCCAGCAGCCTCGGGACAGGACCGTACGAGCAGTACTTC.

This clone was observed a single time. The CDR3 loop is CAWSVQGGQEKLFF. The CDR3 DNA is TGTGCCTGGAGTGTACAGGGGGGTCAGGAAAAACTGTTTTTT. The chain has TRBV30 and TRBJ1-4; 8 nucleotides align to TRBD1. Per the germline V gene, CDR1 is GTSNPN and CDR2 is SVGIG (reference sequence). J lost 8 bases, V lost 0 bases, and 5 bases had no gene match. The CDR3 has 14 residues. Full variable domain (outside the CDR3, taken from reference TRBV30 and TRBJ1-4): SQTIHQWPATLVQPVGSPLSLECTVEGTSNPNLYWYRQAAGRGLQLLFYSVGIGQISSEVPQNLSASRPQDRQFILSSKKLLLSDSGFYLCAWSVQGGQEKLFFGSGTQLSVL.